The source of this TCR beta chain is a study of radiotherapy plus CTLA-4 blockade in lung cancer. Repertoires were generated with immunoSEQ multiplex PCR, while TCRdb's copy carries only in-frame clones and drops some. The sample has about 90,000 clones, about three quarters seen once. The sequence derives from a human donor with non-small cell lung cancer that progressed on radiotherapy plus ipilimumab. Sequenced here: peripheral blood, sampled from a patient treated with radiotherapy plus ipilimumab.

This chain's CDR3 is CASSYRGLNYGYTF. For the CDR3, the DNA is TGTGCCAGCAGTTACAGGGGGCTAAACTATGGCTACACCTTC. This chain links TRBV6-6 with TRBJ1-2, with TRBD1 matching over 7 bases. Per germline, CDR1 MNHNY and CDR2 SVGAGI (reference sequence). The CDR3 has 14 amino acids. The V and J ends lost 2 bases and 2 bases, in that order; junction bases with no gene match: 2.